One sample yielded the 29 T cell receptor beta chains listed below, sequenced in a study of T cell repertoires in cytomegalovirus infection. For these TCRs, the target antigens are not known. Via MiXCR, TCRdb re-called the reads, giving one row per CDR3 protein. The sample includes more than 300,000 distinct CDR3 sequences, about 35% of them seen just once. The sample in question was cultured PBMCs, obtained from culture after CMV antigen stimulation. The receptors originated from a human donor in good health (CMV status not recorded). Some clones in this sample may be carry-over from other donors' samples.

This rearrangement joins TRBV19 to TRBJ2-6; no reliable D call. This CDR3 has 13 residues. Germline V gene data show CDR1 as LNHDA and CDR2 as SQIVND (reference sequence). The V gene lost 10 bases and the J gene lost 2 bases, with 9 bases spanning the gap. In DNA, the CDR3 is TGTGCCACGTCGGCCACTGGGGCCAACGTCCTGACTTTC. As protein: CATSATGANVLTF.

This clonotype was seen repeatedly, ten times or more. Written as DNA, the CDR3 is TGTGCCAGCCAATTACGGGACTCCAGAACTCACACCGGGGAGCTGTTTTTT. It codes for CASQLRDSRTHTGELFF. The chain combines TRBV7-2 with TRBJ2-2, with a tentative D call TRBD2 (6 bases). CDR1 is SGHTA and CDR2 is FQGNSA in the germline V gene. V lost 8 bases and J lost 3, with 22 bases in between. The CDR3 extends over 17 amino acids.

This clonotype was detected only a few times. The chain employs TRBV7-2 and TRBJ1-1; 7 bases agree with TRBD1. Germline values: CDR1 SGHTA, CDR2 FQGNSA. V lost 5 bases and J lost 12; bases outside the gene matches: 12. The CDR3 runs to 13 residues. CDR3 DNA sequence: TGTGCCAGCAGCCGATACGGACAGGAGGTGACTTTCTTT. Residues: CASSRYGQEVTFF.

At least ten counts were recorded for this clonotype. This sequence joins TRBV7-2 and TRBJ1-1; D is possibly TRBD1 (5 bases). The germline CDR1 and CDR2 sequences are SGHTA and FQGNSA. The V end was cut by 3 bases, the J end by 5 bases, with 16 bases between. The length of the CDR3 is 15 residues. In DNA form, the CDR3 reads TGTGCCAGCAGCTTGACCAGGGCCGTCGGAACTGAAGCTTTCTTT. Protein product: CASSLTRAVGTEAFF. The complete variable domain, with remaining parts taken from reference TRBV7-2 and TRBJ1-1, reads GAGVSQSPSNKVTEKGKDVELRCDPISGHTALYWYRQSLGQGLEFLIYFQGNSAPDKSGLPSDRFSAERTGGSVSTLTIQRTQQEDSAVYLCASSLTRAVGTEAFFGQGTRLTVV.

This clonotype was picked up many times. The rearrangement joins TRBV5-5 to TRBJ2-5, with D uncertain. Per germline, CDR1 SGHKS and CDR2 YYEKEE (reference sequence). V lost 2 bases and J 1 base, leaving 0 bases between the germline ends. The CDR3 is 11 amino acids. The CDR3 region is CASSFQETQYF. The CDR3 nucleotides are TGTGCCAGCAGCTTCCAAGAGACCCAGTACTTC.

V is TRBV9 and J is TRBJ1-5; D is unclear. This CDR3 is 13 amino acids long. Trimming took off 3 bases at V and 4 bases at J, with 8 bases between the two ends. Germline V lookup: CDR1 SGDLS, CDR2 YYNGEE. The CDR3 nucleotides read TGTGCCAGCAGCGGCACATCTAATCAGCCCCAGCATTTT. Protein sequence: CASSGTSNQPQHF.

This clonotype was counted only a few times. The rearrangement joins TRBV15 to TRBJ2-1; 9 nucleotides match TRBD1. Per germline, CDR1 LNHNV and CDR2 YYDKDF (reference sequence). J gave up 8 bases and V 1 base, and 6 bases lay outside the gene matches. The CDR3 is 15 amino acids. The CDR3 reads CATSRGTGGGYEQFF. The CDR3 nucleotides are TGTGCCACCAGCAGAGGAACAGGGGGCGGCTATGAGCAGTTCTTC.

The chain employs TRBV7-6 and TRBJ2-7; the match to TRBD2 covers 8 bases. Germline V gene sequence: CDR1 SGHVS, CDR2 FNYEAQ. The CDR3 extends over 19 amino acids. Unmatched junction bases numbered 17, after V lost 1 base and J lost 3 bases. DNA for the CDR3: TGTGCCAGCAGCTTAGTATTGAGCGGGAGTGGCTCGGGGTACTACGAGCAGTACTTC. Translation gives CASSLVLSGSGSGYYEQYF.

This chain connects TRBV6-2 or TRBV6-3 to TRBJ2-5; TRBD2 aligns across 8 bases. This CDR3 region has 15 residues. V lost 7 bases and J lost 1; bases outside the gene matches: 8. Germline V lookup: CDR1 MNHEY, CDR2 SVGEGT. Written as DNA, the CDR3 is TGTGCCAGCAAGGAAGATAGCGGGATCCAAGAGACCCAGTACTTC. It specifies CASKEDSGIQETQYF.

The chain recombines TRBV7-9 with TRBJ2-5, with D unresolved. Germline V gene lookup returns CDR1 SEHNR and CDR2 FQNEAQ (reference sequence). The CDR3 consists of 16 residues. Trimming took off 5 bases at V and 5 bases at J, with 21 bases between the two ends. CDR3 region: CASSRPVTLHGETQYF. The CDR3 DNA reads TGTGCCAGCAGCCGTCCGGTTACCCTCCACGGTGAGACCCAGTACTTC.

J is TRBJ2-1 and V is TRBV20-1, with TRBD2 matching over 10 bases. After removal of 7 bases from V and 6 bases from J, the junction contained 15 bases not matched to a gene. CDR1 is DFQATT and CDR2 is SNEGSKA in the germline V gene (reference sequence). CDR3 size: 16 residues. CDR3 sequence: CSVVRSSGLASNEQFF. The CDR3 region has the DNA TGCAGTGTAGTAAGATCGTCGGGACTAGCGTCCAATGAGCAGTTCTTC.

This clonotype has a count of ten or more. The rearrangement joins TRBV7-8 to TRBJ2-3; 11 bases match TRBD2. Looked up from germline, CDR1 is SGHVS and CDR2 is FQNEAQ. The junction had 13 bases not matched to a gene; V was cut back by 5 bases and J by 3 bases. The CDR3 runs to 18 residues. CDR3 DNA sequence: TGTGCCAGCAGCACACAGCTTAAGGGACTAGCGGTTACAGATACGCAGTATTTT. Translation: CASSTQLKGLAVTDTQYF.

The chain uses TRBV6-4 and TRBJ2-1; 10 bases map to TRBD2. V gave up 4 bases and J gave up 4 bases; unmatched junction bases: 10. This CDR3 contains 17 residues. CDR1 and CDR2 from the germline V gene are MRHNA and SNTAGT. Written as DNA, the CDR3 is TGTGCCAGCAGTGCTAGCGGGAGCTTCTATTCTTACAATGAGCAGTTCTTC. Its translation is CASSASGSFYSYNEQFF.

This clonotype was found many times. The rearrangement uses TRBV7-6 and TRBJ1-1; the match to TRBD1 covers 7 bases. The CDR3 is made up of 16 amino acids. V lost 3 bases, J lost 0 bases, and 7 bases stayed unmatched. Germline CDR1 SGHVS, CDR2 FNYEAQ. CDR3 amino acids: CASSFVQGTMNTEAFF. CDR3 in DNA: TGTGCCAGCAGCTTCGTACAGGGGACTATGAACACTGAAGCTTTCTTT.

This clonotype showed up just a few times. The rearrangement uses TRBV28 and TRBJ2-7, with D possibly called TRBD1 or TRBD2 (6 bases each). V lost 5 bases and J lost 6, with 23 bases in between. The CDR3 covers 16 residues. Per germline, CDR1 MDHEN and CDR2 SYDVKM. CDR3 DNA sequence: TGTGCCAGCAGTCCTAGTGGGTCCCGGGGGCAGGGCGAGCAGTACTTC. Amino acid sequence: CASSPSGSRGQGEQYF.

V is TRBV18 and J is TRBJ2-1; TRBD2 aligns across 8 bases. This CDR3 comprises 18 residues. Germline values: CDR1 KGHSH, CDR2 LQKENI. Unmatched junction bases numbered 13, after V lost 5 bases and J lost 1 base. Here the CDR3 reads CASSVYEPGGLSYNEQFF. CDR3 in DNA: TGTGCCAGCTCAGTATATGAGCCGGGAGGGTTATCCTACAATGAGCAGTTCTTC.

This chain links TRBV12-3 or TRBV12-4 with TRBJ2-7; D is ambiguous. The CDR3 runs 13 residues. V shed 6 bases and J shed 7 bases, with 16 bases lying between them. CDR3 nucleotide sequence: TGTGCCAGCAGCCGCACCGGTTCTATGGAGCAGTACTTC. Translating gives CASSRTGSMEQYF.

This clonotype has only one observation. One junction end disagrees with the germline gene, perhaps due to a read error. This chain links TRBV6-1 with TRBJ1-4; TRBD1 matches 7 bases. CDR3 length: 15 residues. In germline, CDR1 is MNHNS, CDR2 SASEGT. In DNA form, the CDR3 reads TGTGCCAGCAATGAACCGGGGACAGCAAATGAAAAACTGTTTTTT. Its translation is CASNEPGTANEKLFF.

The chain uses TRBV19 and TRBJ2-2; perhaps D is TRBD1 or TRBD2 (5 bases each). CDR3 length: 15 amino acids. Germline lookup yields CDR1 LNHDA and CDR2 SQIVND (reference sequence). V gave up 3 bases and J gave up 6 bases, with 14 bases separating them. The CDR3 region is CASSIGEMGAGELFF. The DNA for the CDR3 is TGTGCCAGTAGTATTGGGGAAATGGGGGCCGGGGAGCTGTTTTTT. The variable domain in full, completed from reference TRBV19 and TRBJ2-2, reads DGGITQSPKYLFRKEGQNVTLSCEQNLNHDAMYWYRQDPGQGLRLIYYSQIVNDFQKGDIAEGYSVSREKKESFPLTVTSAQKNPTAFYLCASSIGEMGAGELFFGEGSRLTVL.

As regards this clonotype: A read error is possible here, since a much larger clone lies one base away. The chain joins TRBV7-2 to TRBJ2-3; a weak D match, TRBD2 (6 bases). The CDR3 has 14 residues. Germline CDR1 SGHTA, CDR2 FQGNSA. The CDR3 protein is CASSYRDSGDTQDF. CDR3 in DNA: TGTGCCAGCAGCTATCGGGACTCAGGAGATACGCAGGATTTT. The full variable domain, rest sourced from reference TRBV7-2 and TRBJ2-3, is GAGVSQSPSNKVTEKGKDVELRCDPISGHTALYWYRQSLGQGLEFLIYFQGNSAPDKSGLPSDRFSAERTGGSVSTLTIQRTQQEDSAVYLCASSYRDSGDTQDFGPGTRLTVL.

The rearrangement joins TRBV7-6 to TRBJ2-7; D remains ambiguous. The CDR3 totals 14 residues. V lost 5 bases and J 3 bases, leaving 14 bases between the germline ends. CDR1 is SGHVS and CDR2 is FNYEAQ in the germline V gene. DNA for the CDR3: TGTGCCAGCAGCCAAACCAATCTTGACTACGAGCAGTACTTC. It specifies CASSQTNLDYEQYF.

The gene calls are TRBV7-9 and TRBJ1-1, with D tentatively TRBD1 (6 bases). V was clipped by 1 base and J by 1 base, with 19 bases between them. The germline V gene encodes CDR1 SEHNR and CDR2 FQNEAQ (reference sequence). The CDR3 sequence is 18 residues long. Written as DNA, the CDR3 is TGTGCCAGCAGCTTAGGGGGTAGGTGGGGGGGCCGGAACACTGAAGCTTTCTTT. Its protein product is CASSLGGRWGGRNTEAFF.

This clonotype appeared once. The chain links TRBV7-3 to TRBJ2-3, with TRBD2 matching over 7 bases. The CDR3 has 16 residues. V lost 1 base, J lost 1 base, and 5 bases stayed unmatched. Germline V gives CDR1 SGHTA, CDR2 FQGTGA. The CDR3 here is CASSLNGRLGTDTQYF. CDR3 nucleotides: TGTGCCAGCAGCTTAAACGGGAGGCTGGGCACAGATACGCAGTATTTT. Drawing the rest from reference TRBV7-3 and TRBJ2-3, the complete variable domain is GAGVSQTPSNKVTEKGKYVELRCDPISGHTALYWYRQSLGQGPEFLIYFQGTGAADDSGLPNDRFFAVRPEGSVSTLKIQRTERGDSAVYLCASSLNGRLGTDTQYFGPGTRLTVL.

This clonotype was observed many times. The V call is TRBV7-8, the J call TRBJ2-1; D is possibly TRBD1 or TRBD2 (5 bases each). From germline, CDR1 is SGHVS and CDR2 FQNEAQ. V lost 3 bases and J 7 bases, leaving 16 bases between the germline ends. CDR3 length: 15 amino acids. The CDR3 bases are TGTGCCAGCAGCTTCGAGGGGCCCTTGAGAAATGAGCAGTTCTTC. It specifies CASSFEGPLRNEQFF.

The V call is TRBV27, the J call TRBJ1-1, with 7 bases matching TRBD1. CDR3 length: 16 amino acids. The V gene end was trimmed by 6 bases and the J gene end by 0 bases; junction bases not matched to a gene: 10. Germline V gene sequence: CDR1 MNHEY, CDR2 SMNVEV (reference sequence). CDR3 residues: CASSSHRQGMNTEAFF. CDR3 nucleotides: TGTGCCAGCAGCTCCCACCGACAGGGAATGAACACTGAAGCTTTCTTT.

The chain is built from TRBV30 and TRBJ1-1; D is unresolved. CDR1 and CDR2 (germline): GTSNPN, SVGIG (reference sequence). Trimming shortened V by 5 bases and J by 5 bases, and 21 bases separated the two germline ends. The CDR3 is 15 residues long. The CDR3 DNA reads TGTGCCTGGGAGGGCCGGGCAAGGAGGGCAACTGAAGCTTTCTTT. It yields the protein CAWEGRARRATEAFF.

For this clonotype: A much larger clone differs from this one at a single base, so this may be a read error. The rearrangement joins TRBV7-2 to TRBJ2-3, with unresolved D. The germline gives CDR1 SGHTA, CDR2 FQGNSA. This CDR3 is built from 14 residues. V gave up 7 bases and J gave up 4 bases, with 15 bases separating them. CDR3 sequence: CASTPGAVPDTQYF. CDR3 nucleotides: TGTGCCAGCACCCCTGGCGCGGTACCAGATACGCAGTATTTT.

This clonotype appeared a few times. This chain joins TRBV11-1 and TRBJ2-3; D ambiguous. The germline V gene has CDR1 SGHAT and CDR2 FQDESV (reference sequence). V dropped 1 base and J dropped 10 bases, with 18 bases sitting between them. The CDR3 has 15 amino acids. CDR3 bases: TGTGCCAGCAGCTTAGTCCTAGTCGCTCGCTCTGCGCAGTATTTT. Protein sequence: CASSLVLVARSAQYF.

This chain uses TRBV12-3 or TRBV12-4 with TRBJ2-1; D is uncertain. The CDR3 has 14 amino acids. Deletions cut 5 bases from V and 10 bases from J, with 18 bases between. CDR3 nucleotides: TGTGCCAGCAGTGCCCCGAACAGTTTCGGCGAGCAGTTCTTC. Protein: CASSAPNSFGEQFF.